This record looks at one T cell receptor (beta chain) sequence and its context. Its antigen is not identified. These data belong to a study of graft-versus-host responses after intestinal transplantation. The overall study: Grafts that recipients had were multivisceral, liver-intestinal, or isolated intestinal transplants. Every recipient had anti-thymocyte globulin induction and around 3 years of tacrolimus plus steroids. Whole-study results and caveats: Recipient marrow held GvH clones, some first seen in ileum or blood.

Profiled with immunoSEQ multiplex PCR; TCRdb holds only in-frame clones, not every one. The profile covers over 75,000 clones, with about 89% appearing a single time and roughly 0.32% taken by the ten largest. This CDR3 comprises 15 residues. Germline-derived CDR1 and CDR2 are MNHNS and SASEGT. Trimming shortened V by 6 bases and J by 5 bases, and 17 bases separated the two germline ends. The chain carries TRBV6-1 and TRBJ1-5; D uncertain. This TCR came from a human donor who received an intestinal transplant. Specimen: unstimulated CD4+ T cells sorted from spleen or lymph node cells, collected before intestinal transplant. As DNA, the CDR3 is TGTGCCAGCAGGCCCGGGAACCAGCCGGATCAGCCCCAGCATTTT. Translation gives CASRPGNQPDQPQHF.